This TCR beta chain derives from a study of T-cell memory formation after mild COVID-19. Study results and limitations: A subset of responding clones appeared in pre-infection memory, suggesting cross-reactive memory joined. Day 15 to 85 contractors were CD4/CD8 balanced; later expanders leaned CD4+.

V lost 5 bases and J lost 5, with 7 bases in between. This CDR3 has 11 amino acids. TCRdb reprocessed the 5' RACE reads via MiXCR and lists one record per CDR3 protein. Of around 250,000 distinct CDR3 sequences detected, about 17% appear once; the ten largest clones hold roughly 20%. This clonotype showed up just a few times. Antigen: not known. The sequence was collected from a man between 18 and 35 years old who had mild COVID-19 (a few samples of this study predate the infection). Cell type and time point are not known. The chain has TRBV12-3 or TRBV12-4 and TRBJ2-7; no reliable D call. Sequenced sample: PBMCs or a T cell subset sorted from them (not recorded which). CDR3 residues: CASSALDEQYF. The DNA of the CDR3 is TGTGCCAGCAGTGCCTTGGACGAGCAGTACTTC.